The rows below give T cell receptor beta chains drawn from one sample of a study of T cell responses to AZD1222 COVID-19 vaccine. The repertoire was sequenced with immunoSEQ multiplex PCR; TCRdb's copy has only in-frame clones and lacks some. The sample lists 180,000 or so clones, more than 75% occurring once. Sequences were derived from peripheral blood, sampled 28 days after the second AZD1222 dose. The origin of the receptors is an adult who received the AZD1222 COVID-19 vaccine. Each CDR3 is given with its conserved first and last residue. A D gene is named only where the DNA matches it firmly. For some rows the clone size is stated as once, few or many, or as a class when expanded; others skip it.

J	V	D	size	CDR3	DNA
TRBJ2-1	TRBV4-3	TRBD2	once	CASSQAGTSGTLGEQFF	TGCGCCAGCAGCCAAGCTGGGACTAGCGGGACCCTAGGGGAGCAGTTCTTC
TRBJ2-3	TRBV10-3	-	-	CAISVNPFTDTQYF	TGTGCCATCAGTGTGAACCCCTTTACAGATACGCAGTATTTT
TRBJ1-1	TRBV21-1	-	-	CARRGWAAEAFF	TGTGCCCGGCGAGGATGGGCGGCTGAAGCTTTCTTT
TRBJ2-2	TRBV29-1	TRBD1	few	CSVATGTSNTGELFF	TGCAGCGTGGCGACAGGGACCTCGAACACCGGGGAGCTGTTTTTT
TRBJ1-6	TRBV2	TRBD1	-	CASSETGVRSPLHF	TGTGCCAGCAGTGAGACAGGGGTCCGGTCACCCCTCCACTTT
TRBJ1-3	TRBV3-1/TRBV3-2	-	-	CASSPRPGLPGYF	TGTGCCAGCAGCCCCCGCCCGGGTCTTCCGGGATATTTT
TRBJ2-1	TRBV14	TRBD2	-	CASSQIWLAEYNEQFF	TGTGCCAGCAGCCAAATTTGGCTAGCGGAGTACAATGAGCAGTTCTTC
TRBJ2-1	TRBV7-9	-	-	CAIPEMPNYNEQFF	TGTGCCATCCCTGAAATGCCGAACTACAATGAGCAGTTCTTC
TRBJ1-5	TRBV7-2	TRBD1	-	CASSLTGYQPQHF	TGTGCCAGCAGCTTGACAGGGTATCAGCCCCAGCATTTT
TRBJ2-7	TRBV6-5	-	few	CASSYSTGYEQYF	TGTGCCAGCAGTTACTCGACAGGTTACGAGCAGTACTTC
TRBJ1-1	TRBV7-2	-	-	CASSLVALQGNTEAFF	TGTGCCAGCAGCTTAGTAGCTCTACAGGGGAACACTGAAGCTTTCTTT
TRBJ2-1	TRBV29-1	TRBD2	-	CSVVGLAGGISEAEQFF	TGCAGCGTCGTCGGACTAGCGGGAGGGATTTCCGAGGCTGAGCAGTTCTTC
TRBJ2-7	TRBV7-8	TRBD1	-	CASSLRQGIYEQYF	TGTGCCAGCAGCCTCCGACAGGGAATCTACGAGCAGTACTTC
TRBJ2-7	TRBV19	-	-	CASSKNPLRYSYEQYF	TGTGCCAGTAGTAAAAACCCCCTTCGGTACTCCTACGAGCAGTACTTC
TRBJ2-3	TRBV19	TRBD2	-	CASSLGTSGIMGTDTQYF	TGTGCCAGTAGTCTCGGGACTAGCGGGATCATGGGCACAGATACGCAGTATTTT
TRBJ2-7	TRBV5-4	TRBD2	-	CASSLAPVAGTYEQYF	TGTGCCAGCAGCTTGGCCCCGGTAGCGGGAACCTACGAGCAGTACTTC
TRBJ1-2	TRBV24-1	TRBD1	once	CATSDTGTGDGYTF	TGTGCCACCAGTGATACCGGGACAGGGGATGGCTACACCTTC
TRBJ1-1	TRBV7-9	TRBD1	-	CASSLRDRRGNTEAFF	TGTGCCAGCAGCTTAAGGGACAGGAGAGGAAACACTGAAGCTTTCTTT
TRBJ2-1	TRBV29-1	-	-	CSVDSQLYNEQFF	TGCAGCGTTGACTCCCAACTCTACAATGAGCAGTTCTTC
TRBJ1-6	TRBV27	-	-	CASSLGGSGSPLHF	TGTGCCAGCAGTTTAGGGGGGAGTGGGTCACCCCTCCACTTT
TRBJ2-1	TRBV11-2	TRBD2	few	CASSFSGRNNEQFF	TGTGCCAGCAGCTTTAGCGGGAGGAACAATGAGCAGTTCTTC
TRBJ2-3	TRBV7-9	-	once	CASSGAGSSTDTQYF	TGTGCCAGCAGTGGAGCGGGCTCTAGCACAGATACGCAGTATTTT
TRBJ2-1	TRBV7-3	TRBD1	-	CASSSGQGADSEQFF	TGTGCCAGCAGCTCCGGACAGGGGGCGGACAGTGAGCAGTTCTTC
TRBJ2-4	TRBV24-1	-	-	CATARGERVKNIQYF	TGTGCCACCGCGAGGGGGGAGAGGGTCAAAAACATTCAGTACTTC
TRBJ1-5	TRBV7-2	-	-	CASSLDIWQPQHF	TGTGCCAGCAGCCTTGATATCTGGCAGCCCCAGCATTTT
TRBJ2-7	TRBV27	TRBD2	-	CASRASGNPYEQYF	TGTGCCAGCAGGGCTAGCGGCAACCCCTACGAGCAGTACTTC
TRBJ1-1	TRBV5-1	-	-	CASSSRARNTEAFF	TGCGCCAGCAGCTCACGAGCCAGGAACACTGAAGCTTTCTTT
TRBJ2-7	TRBV5-1	-	-	CASSLEGTIYEQYF	TGCGCCAGCAGCTTGGAGGGTACTATCTACGAGCAGTACTTC
TRBJ2-7	TRBV10-3	TRBD1	-	CATLGTELSYEQYF	TGTGCCACCCTTGGGACAGAACTCTCCTACGAGCAGTACTTC
TRBJ2-7	TRBV19	-	-	CASSRDSGDEQYF	TGTGCCAGTAGTCGGGATTCAGGGGACGAGCAGTACTTC
TRBJ2-7	TRBV19	TRBD1	-	CASSIEGTAYEQYF	TGTGCCAGTAGTATAGAAGGGACAGCCTACGAGCAGTACTTC
TRBJ2-7	TRBV7-2	TRBD2	once	CASSLELAGAYEQYF	TGTGCCAGCAGCTTAGAGCTAGCGGGAGCATACGAGCAGTACTTC
TRBJ2-1	TRBV27	-	-	CASSLSTRANEQFF	TGTGCCAGCAGTTTATCTACCCGGGCGAATGAGCAGTTCTTC